Included here is one T cell receptor beta chain sequence, with context. Its antigen is still unknown. The entry originates in a study of beta chain features in type 1 diabetes. The wider study: Investigators examined around 110 million sorted cells across all samples. Broader study findings: Equally in patients and controls, shorter templates might have been favored by PCR. When cDNA is sequenced, cells with high TCR expression could be over-represented. Type 1 diabetes patients had TCRB CDR3s that were shorter (moderately but significantly so) in all four CD4+ subsets.

The whole isolated RNA underwent reverse transcription, so sequencing captured expressed TCRB transcripts. Average reads for naive, central memory and regulatory T cell samples were several million. Libraries were prepared by immunoSEQ multiplex PCR; TCRdb keeps only in-frame clonotypes and omits some of them. The table shows about 370,000 clones, with 9.5% to 10% occurring only once. The sequencing sample was made of central memory CD4+ T cells from blood. This clonotype originated in a man younger than 45 with type 1 diabetes.

This CDR3 reads CSGWDRRNTGELFF. The CDR3 region has the DNA TGCAGCGGATGGGACAGGAGGAACACCGGGGAGCTGTTTTTT. This chain uses TRBV29-1 with TRBJ2-2; 8 bases are shared with TRBD1. The CDR3 is 14 amino acids. The ends lost 7 bases at V and 1 base at J; junction bases unmatched: 5. Germline CDR1 reads SQVTM; CDR2 reads ANQGSEA.